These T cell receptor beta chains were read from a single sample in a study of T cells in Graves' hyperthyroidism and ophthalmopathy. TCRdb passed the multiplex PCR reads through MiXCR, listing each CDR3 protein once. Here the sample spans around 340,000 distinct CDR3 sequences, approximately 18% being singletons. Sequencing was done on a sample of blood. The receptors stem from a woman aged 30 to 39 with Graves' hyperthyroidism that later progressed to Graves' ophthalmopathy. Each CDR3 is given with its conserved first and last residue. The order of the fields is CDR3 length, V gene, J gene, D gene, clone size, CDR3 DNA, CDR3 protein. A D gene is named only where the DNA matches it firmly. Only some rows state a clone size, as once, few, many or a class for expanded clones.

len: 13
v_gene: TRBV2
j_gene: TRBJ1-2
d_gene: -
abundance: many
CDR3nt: TGTGCCAGCAGAGTCAGAATATCCTATGGCTACACCTTC
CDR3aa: CASRVRISYGYTF

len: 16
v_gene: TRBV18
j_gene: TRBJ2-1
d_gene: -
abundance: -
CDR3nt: TGTGCCAGCTCACCTCCCCCGGCGAGCTCCTACAATGAGCAGTTCTTC
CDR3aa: CASSPPPASSYNEQFF

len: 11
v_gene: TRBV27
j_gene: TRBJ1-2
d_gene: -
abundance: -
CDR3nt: TGTGCCAGCAGTCCAGGACGGGGGGAGACCTTC
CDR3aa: CASSPGRGETF

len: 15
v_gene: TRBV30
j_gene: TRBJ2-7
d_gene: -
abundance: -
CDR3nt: TGTGCCTGGATCAAAGGGCGGACCAGCTCCTACGAGCAGTACTTC
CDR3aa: CAWIKGRTSSYEQYF

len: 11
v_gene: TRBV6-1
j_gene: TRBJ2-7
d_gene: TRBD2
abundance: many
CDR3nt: TGTGCCAGCTCGTCGGGGGGGGAGCAGTACTTC
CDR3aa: CASSSGGEQYF

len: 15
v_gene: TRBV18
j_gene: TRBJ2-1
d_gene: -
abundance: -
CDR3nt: TGTGCCAGCTCACCTAATAGGGGGATTGGGAATGAGCAGTTCTTC
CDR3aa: CASSPNRGIGNEQFF

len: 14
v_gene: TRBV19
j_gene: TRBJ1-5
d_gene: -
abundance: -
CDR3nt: TGTGCCAGTAGTATATCGGGTGGAGGGCAGCCCCAGCATTTT
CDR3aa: CASSISGGGQPQHF

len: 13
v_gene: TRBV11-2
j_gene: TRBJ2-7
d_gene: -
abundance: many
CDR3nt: TGTGCCAGCAGCTCCTGGGACGAGTACGAGCAGTACTTC
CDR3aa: CASSSWDEYEQYF

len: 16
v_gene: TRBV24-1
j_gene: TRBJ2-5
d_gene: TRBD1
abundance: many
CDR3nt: TGTGCCACCAGTGACTTCGGACAGGGTAGGGGGGAGACCCAGTACTTC
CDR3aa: CATSDFGQGRGETQYF

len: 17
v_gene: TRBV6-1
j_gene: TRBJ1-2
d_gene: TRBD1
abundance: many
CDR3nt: TGTGCCAGCAGTGAGGAGACAGGGGGCTTTTCGAACTATGGCTACACCTTC
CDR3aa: CASSEETGGFSNYGYTF

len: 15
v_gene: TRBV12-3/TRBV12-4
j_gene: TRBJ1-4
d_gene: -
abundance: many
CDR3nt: TGTGCCAGCAGTGGGCGGGAGTACACCACTGAAAAACTGTTTTTT
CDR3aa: CASSGREYTTEKLFF

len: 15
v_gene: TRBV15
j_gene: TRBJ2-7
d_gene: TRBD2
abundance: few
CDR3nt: TGTGCCACCAGCAGAGGCCCTAGCGGGAACTACGAGCAGTACTTC
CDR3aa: CATSRGPSGNYEQYF

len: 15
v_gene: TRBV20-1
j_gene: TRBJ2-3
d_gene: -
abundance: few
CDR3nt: TGCAGTGCTAGAGGCTCTCGTACTAGCACAGATACGCAGTATTTT
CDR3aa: CSARGSRTSTDTQYF

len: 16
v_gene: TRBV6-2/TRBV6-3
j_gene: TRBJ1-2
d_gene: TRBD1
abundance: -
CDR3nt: TGTGCCAGCAGCCGAGACGGGACAGCACTAAACTATGGCTACACCTTC
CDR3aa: CASSRDGTALNYGYTF

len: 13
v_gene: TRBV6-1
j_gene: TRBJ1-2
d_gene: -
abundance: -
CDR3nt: TGTGCCAGTACGGGGACCACTAACTATGGCTACACCTTC
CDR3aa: CASTGTTNYGYTF

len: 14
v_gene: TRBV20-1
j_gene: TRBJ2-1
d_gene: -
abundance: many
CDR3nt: TGCAGTGCCCTGGCAGGGAGCTCCTACAATGAGCAGTTCTTC
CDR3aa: CSALAGSSYNEQFF

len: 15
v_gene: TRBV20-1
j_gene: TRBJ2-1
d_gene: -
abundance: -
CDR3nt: TGCAGTGCCCTCGAGCGGCCCAGCTCCTACAATGAGCAGTTCTTC
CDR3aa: CSALERPSSYNEQFF

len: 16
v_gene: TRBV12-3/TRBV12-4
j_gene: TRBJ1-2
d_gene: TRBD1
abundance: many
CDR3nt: TGTGCCAGCAGTTTATCTTACAGGGGGCATAACTATGGCTACACCTTC
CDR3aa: CASSLSYRGHNYGYTF

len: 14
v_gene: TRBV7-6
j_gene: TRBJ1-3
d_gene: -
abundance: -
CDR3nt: TGTACCAGCAGCGACCGGAACTCTGGAAACACCATATATTTT
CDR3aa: CTSSDRNSGNTIYF

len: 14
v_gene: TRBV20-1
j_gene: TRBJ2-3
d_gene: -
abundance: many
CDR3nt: TGCAGTGCTGCTAGGGTGGATAGCACAGATACGCAGTATTTT
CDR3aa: CSAARVDSTDTQYF

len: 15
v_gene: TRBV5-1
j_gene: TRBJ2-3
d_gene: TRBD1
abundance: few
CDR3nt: TGCGCCAGCAGCACAAATTACAGGGGAACAGATACGCAGTATTTT
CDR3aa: CASSTNYRGTDTQYF

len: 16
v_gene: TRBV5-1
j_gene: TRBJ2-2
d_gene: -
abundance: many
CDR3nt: TGCGCCAGCAGCTTCGGTCACGGGGTGAACACCGGGGAGCTGTTTTTT
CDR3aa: CASSFGHGVNTGELFF